The 7 T cell receptor beta chains below all came from one sample that was sequenced in a study of blood T cell repertoires in COVID-19 (dated by TCRdb to 2018 to 2021). Library prep was done by the immunoSEQ multiplex PCR assay. The source is immuneACCESS, and TCRdb retained only in-frame sequences with V and J called. Part of the clones is not carried over; for the studies checked, unresolved V genes explain less than half of this, and the remainder is unexplained. In all, the sample holds roughly 110,000 clones, and more than 80% of those were seen once. The leading ten clones occupy 4.5% to 5% of the sample. Input material: peripheral blood. Receptors originate from a man aged 35 to 55 with active or convalescent COVID-19.

The rearrangement links TRBV7-2 to TRBJ2-2, with a weak D call TRBD1 (5 bases). The CDR3 covers 15 residues. The germline V and J ends were trimmed by 2 bases and 3 bases, with 10 bases remaining between them. Germline-derived CDR1 and CDR2 are SGHTA and FQGNSA. The CDR3 nucleotides read TGTGCCAGCAGCTTAAGGGGCTCGGACACCGGGGAGCTGTTTTTT. This translates into CASSLRGSDTGELFF.

The rearrangement joins TRBV10-3 to TRBJ2-7, with TRBD1 matching 8 bases. The CDR3 has 15 amino acids. The V and J ends lost 0 bases and 5 bases, in that order; junction bases with no gene match: 6. CDR1 is ENHRY, CDR2 SYGVKD, per germline. CDR3: CAISESQGARDEQYF. The DNA for the CDR3 is TGTGCCATCAGTGAGTCGCAGGGGGCCCGAGACGAGCAGTACTTC.

This chain uses TRBV2 with TRBJ1-2, with D unresolved. Germline V CDR1 and CDR2: SNHLY, FYNNEI. V lost 6 bases to trimming and J lost 5 bases, with 19 bases between them. CDR3 size: 15 residues. CDR3 sequence: CASRIRVLQPYGYTF. Written as DNA, the CDR3 is TGTGCCAGCAGGATCCGGGTCCTTCAACCTTATGGCTACACCTTC.

This chain connects TRBV29-1 to TRBJ1-1; 8 nucleotides match TRBD1. This CDR3 has 13 amino acids. CDR1 is SQVTM and CDR2 is ANQGSEA in the germline V gene. The J segment lost 3 bases and the V segment lost 7 bases, leaving 7 bases of the junction unmatched. This chain's CDR3 is CSAGQGTDTEAFF. CDR3 coding DNA: TGCAGCGCCGGACAGGGCACGGACACTGAAGCTTTCTTT.

The chain is built from TRBV5-4 and TRBJ2-7; possibly TRBD2 for D (6 bases). The germline V gene encodes CDR1 SGHNT and CDR2 YYREEE (reference sequence). V gave up 2 bases and J gave up 7 bases, with 25 bases separating them. The length of the CDR3 is 17 residues. Here the CDR3 reads CASSFHVQGGMSREQYF. As DNA, the CDR3 is TGTGCCAGCAGCTTTCATGTTCAGGGCGGGATGTCTAGGGAGCAGTACTTC.

V and J are TRBV6-5 and TRBJ2-1; D remains unclear. The CDR3 extends over 12 amino acids. The V gene lost 6 bases and the J gene lost 3 bases, with 6 bases spanning the gap. From germline, CDR1 is MNHEY and CDR2 SVGAGI. The CDR3 DNA follows: TGTGCCAGCAGGACTGACTACAATGAGCAGTTCTTC. Translation: CASRTDYNEQFF.

The chain joins TRBV7-6 to TRBJ1-6; D might be TRBD1 (6 bases). Per the germline V gene, CDR1 is SGHVS and CDR2 is FNYEAQ. The CDR3 is 14 residues long. Between the trimmed V and J ends, which lost 4 bases and 8 bases, there was a span of 12 bases. As DNA, the CDR3 is TGTGCCAGCAGCTCTGATCACAGGGATTCACCCCTCCACTTT. It codes for CASSSDHRDSPLHF. The whole variable domain, filled in from reference TRBV7-6 and TRBJ1-6, reads GAGVSQSPRYKVTKRGQDVALRCDPISGHVSLYWYRQALGQGPEFLTYFNYEAQQDKSGLPNDRFSAERPEGSISTLTIQRTEQRDSAMYRCASSSDHRDSPLHFGNGTRLTVT.